This entry lists 19 T cell receptor beta chains sequenced from one sample in a study of T-cell reconstitution after alpha-beta-depleted transplantation in children. Researchers prepared the TCRbeta library using unique molecular identifiers, the study reports. TCRdb reanalysed the PCR reads using MiXCR and keeps one entry per CDR3 protein. The table includes around 480,000 distinct CDR3 sequences, about 31% detected once. Specimen: PBMCs from the stem cell graft donor, collected from the stem cell graft. The receptors shown here come from a human donor who donated a stem cell graft to a child with aplastic anemia.

In this sample, this clonotype turned up a few times. The V call is TRBV4-3, the J call TRBJ2-1; D is possibly TRBD2 (6 bases). V was cut by 5 bases and J by 7 bases, with 18 bases left in between. The CDR3 has 15 amino acids. Germline V gene sequence: CDR1 LGHNA, CDR2 YSLEER. CDR3 in amino acids: CASSDSGGVGNEQFF. The CDR3 nucleotides are TGCGCCAGCAGCGATAGCGGAGGGGTGGGGAATGAGCAGTTCTTC.

The CDR3: CASSSSGGGDTQYF. CDR3 DNA: TGCGCCAGCAGCTCCAGTGGGGGGGGCGATACGCAGTATTTT. The chain has TRBV5-1 and TRBJ2-3, with D tentatively TRBD2 (7 bases). Looked up from germline, CDR1 is SGHRS and CDR2 is YFSETQ. This CDR3 is 14 amino acids long. V was cut by 3 bases and J by 6 bases, with 14 bases left in between. Full variable domain (remainder filled in from reference TRBV5-1 and TRBJ2-3): KAGVTQTPRYLIKTRGQQVTLSCSPISGHRSVSWYQQTPGQGLQFLFEYFSETQRNKGNFPGRFSGRQFSNSRSEMNVSTLELGDSALYLCASSSSGGGDTQYFGPGTRLTVL.

This clonotype appeared a few times. In DNA form, the CDR3 reads TGCGCCAGCAGCCAAGACGCCAGGGGATACGTTGAAGCTTTCTTT. Its translation is CASSQDARGYVEAFF. The V call is TRBV4-1, the J call TRBJ1-1; tentative D call: TRBD1 (6 bases). Germline-derived CDR1 and CDR2 are MGHRA and YSYEKL. Trimming removed 0 bases from V and 7 bases from J, with 15 bases in between. The CDR3 loop spans 15 amino acids.

This clonotype has only a few counts. The chain joins TRBV20-1 to TRBJ2-6; tentative D call: TRBD1 (5 bases). This CDR3 is 17 amino acids long. The V gene lost 0 bases and the J gene lost 4 bases, with 16 bases spanning the gap. Germline V gives CDR1 DFQATT, CDR2 SNEGSKA (reference sequence). CDR3 region: CSARDLRGASGANVLTF. CDR3 sequence (DNA): TGCAGTGCTAGAGACCTTAGGGGCGCGTCGGGGGCCAACGTCCTGACTTTC.

The genes are TRBV6-5 and TRBJ2-2; D is unclear. CDR1 is MNHEY and CDR2 is SVGAGI in the germline V gene. The CDR3 is 14 amino acids. V lost 4 bases and J lost 3, with 9 bases in between. CDR3 nucleotides: TGTGCCAGCAGTTTTACTGGGGACACCGGGGAGCTGTTTTTT. As protein: CASSFTGDTGELFF.

The chain recombines TRBV11-2 with TRBJ2-4; 11 positions agree with TRBD2. Germline V lookup: CDR1 SGHAT, CDR2 FQNNGV. V shed 2 bases, J shed 3 bases, and the junction held 12 bases outside the gene matches. The CDR3 runs to 19 residues. The DNA for the CDR3 is TGTGCCAGCAGCTTACTTTGGCTAGCGGGAGGAGAGGACAAAAACATTCAGTACTTC. It translates to CASSLLWLAGGEDKNIQYF. The whole variable domain, remainder taken from reference TRBV11-2 and TRBJ2-4, is EAGVAQSPRYKIIEKRQSVAFWCNPISGHATLYWYQQILGQGPKLLIQFQNNGVVDDSQLPKDRFSAERLKGVDSTLKIQPAKLEDSAVYLCASSLLWLAGGEDKNIQYFGAGTRLSVL.

The chain uses TRBV29-1 and TRBJ1-1; TRBD1 might be the D (5 bases). From germline, CDR1 is SQVTM and CDR2 ANQGSEA. The CDR3 runs 12 residues. V was shortened by 7 bases and J by 1 base, with 10 bases between the two germline ends. DNA of the CDR3: TGCAGCGGTGCAGGGTCGAACACTGAAGCTTTCTTT. Translating gives CSGAGSNTEAFF.

This clonotype has a handful of counts. This chain joins TRBV6-5 and TRBJ1-5; D remains unclear. Germline values: CDR1 MNHEY, CDR2 SVGAGI. V lost 0 bases and J lost 7, with 10 bases in between. There are 14 residues in the CDR3. This CDR3 is CASSYSRQKQPQHF. The CDR3, as DNA: TGTGCCAGCAGTTACTCGCGGCAGAAGCAGCCCCAGCATTTT.

This rearrangement joins TRBV20-1 to TRBJ1-1, with D possibly TRBD1 on 5 matching bases. The CDR3 sequence is 14 residues long. The V gene lost 3 bases and the J gene lost 1 base, with 12 bases spanning the gap. In germline, CDR1 is DFQATT, CDR2 SNEGSKA (reference sequence). CDR3 in amino acids: CSARDTGRNTEAFF. CDR3 bases: TGCAGTGCTAGGGATACGGGGCGGAACACTGAAGCTTTCTTT.

This clonotype was seen more than once but under ten times. The V gene is TRBV6-5, the J gene TRBJ2-1; 10 positions match TRBD2. The V gene's germline CDR1 is MNHEY and CDR2 SVGAGI. V shed 8 bases and J 7 bases; nucleotides not matched to a gene: 11. The CDR3 sequence is 15 residues long. CDR3 in amino acids: CASQPVAGGTNEQFF. The CDR3 DNA is TGTGCCAGCCAACCCGTAGCGGGAGGTACGAATGAGCAGTTCTTC.

This sequence joins TRBV29-1 and TRBJ1-2; no firm D call. The length of the CDR3 is 14 residues. V lost 1 base and J 4 bases, leaving 13 bases between the germline ends. Germline V lookup: CDR1 SQVTM, CDR2 ANQGSEA. The CDR3 DNA follows: TGCAGCGTTGAAGTCACACCCGGGATCTATGGCTACACCTTC. This sequence encodes CSVEVTPGIYGYTF.

The genes are TRBV3-1 and TRBJ2-1; tentative D call: TRBD2 (6 bases). V was clipped by 8 bases and J by 6 bases, with 14 bases between them. CDR3 size: 13 residues. The germline V gene encodes CDR1 LGHDT and CDR2 YNNKEL (reference sequence). The CDR3 DNA reads as TGTGCCAGCGAGCTGATGGGGGGCAATGAGCAGTTCTTC. This translates into CASELMGGNEQFF.

This clonotype was picked up one time. The chain couples TRBV30 to TRBJ2-3; tentative D call: TRBD1 (5 bases). The germline V and J ends were trimmed by 2 bases and 2 bases, with 11 bases remaining between them. Germline assignment: CDR1 GTSNPN and CDR2 SVGIG (reference sequence). The CDR3 totals 14 residues. The CDR3 sequence is CAWSRGGNTDTQYF. CDR3 nucleotide sequence: TGTGCCTGGAGTAGGGGCGGAAACACAGATACGCAGTATTTT. Filled out from reference TRBV30 and TRBJ2-3, the complete variable domain reads SQTIHQWPATLVQPVGSPLSLECTVEGTSNPNLYWYRQAAGRGLQLLFYSVGIGQISSEVPQNLSASRPQDRQFILSSKKLLLSDSGFYLCAWSRGGNTDTQYFGPGTRLTVL.

V and J are TRBV5-5 and TRBJ2-7; no clear D. CDR1 is SGHKS and CDR2 is YYEKEE in the germline V gene (reference sequence). This CDR3 spans 14 amino acids. V shed 4 bases and J shed 2 bases, with 13 bases lying between them. CDR3 nucleotides: TGTGCCAGCAGCGTACCCAACAGTCCCTACGAGCAGTACTTC. Its protein is CASSVPNSPYEQYF. Full variable domain (remainder filled in from reference TRBV5-5 and TRBJ2-7): DAGVTQSPTHLIKTRGQQVTLRCSPISGHKSVSWYQQVLGQGPQFIFQYYEKEERGRGNFPDRFSARQFPNYSSELNVNALLLGDSALYLCASSVPNSPYEQYFGPGTRLTVT.

This chain uses TRBV11-1 with TRBJ2-7; 10 positions agree with TRBD1. The CDR3 covers 18 residues. J was trimmed by 3 bases and V by 3 bases; bases with no gene match: 14. Germline CDR1 reads SGHAT; CDR2 reads FQDESV (reference sequence). CDR3: CASSFASFRGTGDYEQYF. CDR3 DNA: TGTGCCAGCAGCTTCGCTTCATTTCGAGGGACAGGGGACTACGAGCAGTACTTC.

The chain combines TRBV5-5 with TRBJ2-7; no clear D gene. V was cut by 0 bases and J by 0 bases, with 10 bases left in between. Germline-derived CDR1 and CDR2 are SGHKS and YYEKEE (reference sequence). The CDR3 is 15 residues long. The CDR3 DNA is TGTGCCAGCAGCTTGGGACCCCTTAGCTCCTACGAGCAGTACGTC. This gives the protein CASSLGPLSSYEQYV.

This clonotype was observed a handful of times. One end of the junction varies from germline; a read error may be responsible. The chain combines TRBV29-1 with TRBJ2-1; a possible D gene is TRBD1 (7 bases). This CDR3 spans 13 amino acids. Germline V lookup: CDR1 SQVTM, CDR2 ANQGSEA. CDR3 DNA: TGCAGCGTTGGCTTAGGAGGGACCGGACAGGCGAGCTTC. This codes for CSVGLGGTGQASF.

This clonotype has a handful of counts. V usage is TRBV12-3 or TRBV12-4 and J usage is TRBJ1-3; unclear D gene. V was pared by 0 bases and J by 0 bases, with 9 bases between. The CDR3 contains 16 residues. As DNA, the CDR3 is TGTGCCAGCAGTTTAGCCGGCGCCCACTCTGGAAACACCATATATTTT. Its protein is CASSLAGAHSGNTIYF.

This clonotype was counted a single time. The rearrangement links TRBV20-1 to TRBJ1-4; D is unclear. The CDR3 is 16 amino acids. In germline, CDR1 is DFQATT, CDR2 SNEGSKA (reference sequence). The CDR3 sequence: CSPRGAPEDLDEKLFF. The CDR3 nucleotides read TGCAGCCCTCGGGGAGCCCCCGAGGATCTCGATGAAAAACTGTTTTTT.